This T cell receptor (beta chain) was found in a study of blood T cell repertoires in COVID-19. On the study more broadly: Sites across the United States, Italy and Spain contributed samples from acute and convalescent COVID-19. Sources were T cells, B-cell-depleted T cells, or PBMCs; the material itself was cDNA or gDNA.

This CDR3 comprises 12 residues. Trimming removed 1 base from V and 11 bases from J, with 11 bases in between. Germline V lookup: CDR1 SGHAT, CDR2 FQNNGV. In the authors' workflow: Amplifying reference gene primers gave estimates of nucleated cell counts. Libraries were prepared by immunoSEQ multiplex PCR; TCRdb keeps only in-frame clonotypes and omits some of them. That table furnishes V, J and clone size, whereas the DNA furnished D and trimming. This sample has tens of thousands of clones, with about nine tenths found just once. This clonotype was sampled from a human donor in a cohort sampled during active COVID-19. The chain joins TRBV11-2 to TRBJ1-1; D is perhaps TRBD1 (5 bases). The sequenced sample consisted of peripheral blood. The CDR3 region has the DNA TGTGCCAGCAGCTTAGTGGCAGGGTGGGCTTTCTTT. It translates to CASSLVAGWAFF. The whole variable domain, filled in from reference TRBV11-2 and TRBJ1-1, reads EAGVAQSPRYKIIEKRQSVAFWCNPISGHATLYWYQQILGQGPKLLIQFQNNGVVDDSQLPKDRFSAERLKGVDSTLKIQPAKLEDSAVYLCASSLVAGWAFFGQGTRLTVV.